The TCR beta chain under discussion was sequenced for a study of blood T cell repertoires in COVID-19. The table came from immunoSEQ multiplex PCR; TCRdb's copy has only in-frame clones and leaves some out. Of about 110,000 clones listed, 81% are singletons. The germline V and J ends were trimmed by 5 bases and 5 bases, with 6 bases remaining between them. This CDR3 has 12 residues. CDR1 is SGHAT and CDR2 is FQNNGV in the germline V gene. The specimen sequenced was peripheral blood. V usage is TRBV11-2 and J usage is TRBJ2-2; a possible D gene is TRBD1 (5 bases). The sequence was obtained from a man of 80 years or more with acute or convalescent COVID-19. This CDR3 reads CASSHRTGELFF. The CDR3 DNA reads as TGTGCCAGCAGCCACAGGACCGGGGAGCTGTTTTTT.